Shown below are 14 T cell receptor beta chains from a single sample sequenced in a study of T cells in Graves' hyperthyroidism and ophthalmopathy. From RNA transcripts, TCR beta CDR3 regions were amplified. Primed by the HTBI set, a first-round RT-PCR was run on the TCR CDR3. MiXCR was run by TCRdb on the multiplex PCR reads, yielding one entry per CDR3 protein. This sample has 450,000 to 650,000 distinct CDR3 sequences, with over 15% found just once. Sequencing was performed on blood. All receptors derive from a woman aged 18 to 35 with Graves' ophthalmopathy.

On this clonotype: This sequence may be a read error, since a much larger clone differs from it by one base. V and J are TRBV18 and TRBJ2-3; the D gene is possibly TRBD2 (6 bases). The CDR3 loop spans 14 amino acids. Germline CDR1 reads KGHSH; CDR2 reads LQKENI. V shed 0 bases and J shed 4 bases, with 8 bases lying between them. CDR3 in amino acids: CASSPPLASDTQYF. The CDR3 DNA sequence: TGTGCCAGCTCACCACCCCTAGCGTCAGATACGCAGTATTTT.

This clonotype was counted ten times or more. The chain uses TRBV6-1 and TRBJ1-5; perhaps TRBD1 as D (5 bases). Germline CDR1 reads MNHNS; CDR2 reads SASEGT. The V end was cut by 2 bases, the J end by 8 bases, with 16 bases between. This CDR3 has 15 residues. As DNA, the CDR3 is TGTGCCAGCAGTGAAACTATCGAGGGGTATAAGCCCCAGCATTTT. Its translation: CASSETIEGYKPQHF.

This clonotype was seen many times. The chain uses TRBV28 and TRBJ1-1, with D possibly being TRBD1 (6 bases). The CDR3 has 16 residues. The V end was cut by 5 bases, the J end by 0 bases, with 16 bases between. Germline V lookup: CDR1 MDHEN, CDR2 SYDVKM. The CDR3 bases are TGTGCCAGCAGTCTGGGCGGGGCAGGGGTGAACACTGAAGCTTTCTTT. This sequence encodes CASSLGGAGVNTEAFF.

A remark on this clonotype: Because it lacks the conserved phenylalanine or tryptophan at the end, this CDR3 is likely a read error. The genes are TRBV9 and TRBJ1-5; 7 bases agree with TRBD1. Germline CDR1 reads SGDLS; CDR2 reads YYNGEE. V lost 4 bases to trimming and J lost 5 bases; unmatched junction nucleotides: 6. CDR3 size: 14 residues. The CDR3 sequence: CASSPGQVDQPQHL. In DNA form, the CDR3 reads TGTGCCAGCAGCCCCGGACAGGTCGATCAGCCCCAGCATCTT.

With regard to this clonotype: This clone may be a read error of a much larger clone one base away. The genes are TRBV27 and TRBJ1-5; no clear D. The ends were cut back, 8 bases at V and 4 bases at J, with 18 bases in the middle. This CDR3 is built from 15 residues. Germline lookup yields CDR1 MNHEY and CDR2 SMNVEV (reference sequence). This chain's CDR3 is CASADGVVSNQPQHF. The CDR3, as DNA: TGTGCCAGCGCTGACGGCGTGGTGTCGAATCAGCCCCAGCATTTT.

This clonotype was counted at least ten times. The chain combines TRBV7-2 with TRBJ2-7; D remains ambiguous. Germline V gives CDR1 SGHTA, CDR2 FQGNSA. Trimming cost V 1 base and J 8 bases, with 9 bases left between them. CDR3 length equals 12 residues. CDR3 in DNA: TGTGCCAGCAGCTTAGTAGAGGTTAAGCAGTACTTC. Translated, it gives CASSLVEVKQYF.

This clonotype showed up just a few times. This chain links TRBV5-8 with TRBJ1-6; D may be TRBD1 (5 bases). The germline V gene has CDR1 SGHTS and CDR2 YDEGEE. The CDR3 loop spans 17 amino acids. Deletions cut 4 bases from V and 0 bases from J, with 14 bases between. The CDR3 loop reads CASSVGTGGSYNSPLHF. The CDR3 DNA is TGTGCCAGCAGCGTAGGTACTGGGGGCTCCTATAATTCACCCCTCCACTTT.

On this clonotype itself: This sequence may be a read error, since a much larger clone differs from it by one base. The chain uses TRBV4-1 and TRBJ2-7; 11 positions match TRBD2. The V gene's germline CDR1 is MGHRA and CDR2 YSYEKL. The CDR3 is made up of 15 amino acids. The CDR3 sequence is CATSYLSGRDREQYF. CDR3 bases: TGCGCCACCAGCTACCTTAGCGGGAGGGACCGCGAGCAGTACTTC.

V gene TRBV6-1 combines with J gene TRBJ2-2; 11 bases fit TRBD2. Germline values: CDR1 MNHNS, CDR2 SASEGT. The CDR3 sequence is 18 residues long. The junction had 9 bases not matched to a gene; V was cut back by 6 bases and J by 0 bases. DNA of the CDR3: TGTGCCAGCAGAGGACTAGCGGGTTATGGGGCGAACACCGGGGAGCTGTTTTTT. It codes for CASRGLAGYGANTGELFF.

Ten or more counts support this clonotype. J is TRBJ2-7 and V is TRBV18, with 10 bases that match TRBD1. CDR3 length equals 14 residues. The germline V gene encodes CDR1 KGHSH and CDR2 LQKENI. The V and J ends lost 3 bases and 5 bases, in that order; junction bases with no gene match: 4. CDR3: CASSPGDRGNEQYF. The CDR3 DNA is TGTGCCAGCTCACCTGGGGACAGGGGCAACGAGCAGTACTTC.

This clonotype turned up a few times. The CDR3 nucleotides are TGCGCCAGCAGCCGTGTAGCGGGAAGCTCCTACGAGCAGTACTTC. Translating it yields CASSRVAGSSYEQYF. The rearrangement uses TRBV5-1 and TRBJ2-7; 8 bases match TRBD2. The V and J ends lost 4 bases and 0 bases, in that order; junction bases with no gene match: 6. This CDR3 is built from 15 residues. Germline CDR1 and CDR2: SGHRS and YFSETQ.

This clonotype was seen ten or more times. The chain employs TRBV27 and TRBJ1-2, with unresolved D. Trimming pared 6 bases from V and 8 bases from J, leaving 16 bases between. Germline V gives CDR1 MNHEY, CDR2 SMNVEV (reference sequence). The CDR3 is made up of 13 amino acids. CDR3 amino acids: CASRFDFTGGYTF. As DNA, the CDR3 is TGTGCCAGCAGGTTCGATTTTACGGGGGGCTACACCTTC.

The V call is TRBV12-3 or TRBV12-4, the J call TRBJ1-2; possibly TRBD1 for D (6 bases). Trimming removed 5 bases from V and 7 bases from J, with 17 bases in between. The CDR3 loop spans 14 amino acids. This CDR3 reads CASSLSGALPGYTF. For the CDR3, the DNA is TGTGCCAGCAGTCTATCAGGGGCACTCCCTGGCTACACCTTC.

In this sample, this clonotype turned up many times. The V gene is TRBV7-8, the J gene TRBJ1-4; TRBD1 aligns across 9 bases. This CDR3 has 15 amino acids. V was pared by 4 bases and J by 6 bases, with 6 bases of the junction left unmatched. Germline loops: CDR1 SGHVS, CDR2 FQNEAQ. CDR3 loop: CASSYLNRGHEKLFF. CDR3 bases: TGTGCCAGCAGCTATCTGAACAGGGGGCATGAAAAACTGTTTTTT.